This T cell receptor (beta chain) came from a study of early T cells in non-severe SARS-CoV-2 infection. This clonotype was found many times. Germline values: CDR1 MDHEN, CDR2 SYDVKM. V was pared by 10 bases and J by 4 bases, with 19 bases between. The CDR3 covers 14 residues. As part of library construction, unique molecular identifiers were attached to individual cDNA molecules. One entry per CDR3 protein, called by TCRdb with MiXCR from the 5' RACE reads. Of approximately 52,000 distinct CDR3 sequences listed, about 8.2% are singletons. The material sequenced was whole blood. The V call is TRBV28, the J call TRBJ2-5, with a weak D call TRBD1 (6 bases). The origin of this receptor is an adult who was a healthcare worker with PCR-confirmed SARS-CoV-2 infection or an uninfected control (not recorded which). The CDR3 spells CATSGLQGRETQYF. The CDR3 region has the DNA TGTGCCACCTCGGGCCTACAGGGTCGAGAGACCCAGTACTTC.